This entry is about one T cell receptor (beta chain). The data derive from a study of blood T cell repertoires in COVID-19. For the study at large: PBMCs, B-cell-depleted T cells, or T cells were the source of the cDNA or gDNA that made up the material.

Profiling relied on immunoSEQ multiplex PCR, and the TCRdb table lists in-frame clones only, not all of them. The sample yields 350,000 or so clones, 80% to 90% seen once. This CDR3 contains 14 residues. Looked up from germline, CDR1 is SGDLS and CDR2 is YYNGEE. Trimming took off 2 bases at V and 1 base at J, with 6 bases between the two ends. Sequencing input: PBMCs or T cells enriched from blood (not recorded which). The chain couples TRBV9 to TRBJ2-2, with D perhaps TRBD1 (5 bases). The TCR originated in a middle-aged woman with acute COVID-19. CDR3 amino acids: CASSVQGNTGELFF. The CDR3 DNA reads as TGTGCCAGCAGCGTTCAGGGGAACACCGGGGAGCTGTTTTTT.